What follows is one T cell receptor (beta chain) and its context. Its matching antigen is unknown. Primers included in the PCR were 60 Vbeta and 13 Jbeta primers. Sequencing was performed with immunoSEQ multiplex PCR; in TCRdb, only in-frame clones are kept and a portion is missing. The sample contains about 140,000 clones, around 83% of which appear only once. This CDR3 region has 18 residues. Germline trimming cut 3 bases from V and 4 bases from J; bases unmatched to any gene: 15. Germline V gene data show CDR1 as LNHDA and CDR2 as SQIVND (reference sequence). This sample stems from a study of cytomegalovirus exposure and HLA in healthy donors. Background on the study: Of all 400 or so donors who were genotyped, 70% to 85% belonged to the Caucasian-associated ancestry cluster.

Study observations and caveats: Presence/absence analyses treated sequencing depth as roughly uniform across donors.

The clonotype comes from a male donor in good health and CMV-seropositive. V gene TRBV19 combines with J gene TRBJ1-5; 7 bases fit TRBD1. The sample taken for sequencing was PBMCs. The CDR3 is CASSIQSGTVSPNQPQHF. CDR3 coding DNA: TGTGCCAGTAGTATTCAATCCGGGACAGTTAGCCCAAATCAGCCCCAGCATTTT. Full variable domain (rest looked up from reference TRBV19 and TRBJ1-5): DGGITQSPKYLFRKEGQNVTLSCEQNLNHDAMYWYRQDPGQGLRLIYYSQIVNDFQKGDIAEGYSVSREKKESFPLTVTSAQKNPTAFYLCASSIQSGTVSPNQPQHFGDGTRLSIL.